This T cell receptor beta chain originates from a study of shared clonotypes between healthy human individuals (dated by TCRdb to 2020 to 2021). As for the study more broadly: The cohort included a few men and a couple of women between 18 and 49 years of age. Per donor, leukapheresis produced somewhere between about 0.85 and 8.9 billion PBMCs. To increase sequencing depth and limit assay-specific biases, different laboratories used diverse techniques to prepare libraries and sequence TCR repertoires. To estimate repertoire size and how much clonotype sharing occurs between individuals, the study deeply sequenced the blood TCR repertoires of roughly 5 healthy adults. For each donor, CD4 naive and CD4 memory were each given three plates, CD8 naive was given two plates, and CD8 memory was given one plate.

General conclusions and limits of the study: Even with the large sequencing depth, rarefaction of the sorted-subset datasets indicated that sequencing was incomplete. Larger estimated clonotype richness was generally found for naive subsets than for memory subsets. Clonotypes shared by all four sorted-subset donors showed higher generation probabilities than non-shared clonotypes. The genetic and exposure-history diversity represented was limited by the small number of donors. When a handful of donors were compared, the shared fraction of clonotypes was about 5% for naive CD4, roughly 3.3% for naive CD8, about 2.4% for memory CD4, and 0.35% to 0.4% for memory CD8. Only blood was sampled, and tissue TCR repertoires likely differ from those in blood. Based on pairwise subsampling, the degree of clonotype sharing among donors was expected to be affected by sequencing depth.

The trim is 1 base for V and 1 base for J, with a gap of 11 bases between the germline ends. Its CDR3 holds 15 amino acids, cysteine through phenylalanine. Here the CDR3 DNA is all that survives: 45 bases in frame from base 1. For CDR1 and CDR2, the germline V gene lists SGHDT and YYEEEE. Worth noting for this clone: Its antigen is currently not known. There are no base qualities to consult, and no much larger clone falls within one base.

The donors were healthy, HIV-negative adults with no recently reported acute infections or vaccinations. All donors were Caucasian adults living in Nashville, Tennessee, USA. CD4+ T cells were enriched through magnetic negative selection, after which naive cells were positively selected on CD45RA and the remaining negative fraction served as the memory subset. Blood was collected by leukapheresis, and PBMCs were isolated by Ficoll-Histopaque density gradient centrifugation and then cryopreserved in liquid nitrogen vapor phase. Analytical flow cytometry was used to check the purity and quantity of each magnetically sorted T cell population. Each sorted fraction had its genomic DNA isolated and then quantified by UV absorbance on a Nanodrop 2000c. Using the deep immunoSEQ assay, multiplex PCR amplified TCR CDR3 regions from genomic DNA. Extracted genomic DNA from each cell subset was spread evenly across all wells of several immunoSEQ 96-well plates, with each plate serving as a replicate. For sorted subsets, around 200 ng genomic DNA, equal to tens of thousands of T cell genomes, was loaded into each replicate PCR. Purified libraries were quantified with a Qubit 3.0 fluorometer, sized on a Bioanalyzer 2100, and re-quantified with the KAPA Library Quantification kit. Every immunoSEQ 96-well plate was sequenced on a dedicated single-read 150-cycle Illumina NextSeq 550 flow cell. Per the source publication's procedure: The immunoSEQ output contained only junctional sequences without quality scores, so filtering could not match that applied to full-length reads. To assign V/J genes and CDR3, sequences were annotated using PyIR, a Python wrapper for IgBLAST v1.9, with IMGT germline references. Reads were filtered out if the reads had weak V/J assignments (E-value above 1e-6), no CDR3, stop codons, out-of-frame junctions, or ambiguous translated residues. A V3J clonotype was defined by an identical inferred V gene, J gene, and CDR3 amino acid sequence. The percentage overlap between two repertoires was calculated by dividing the number of shared unique clonotypes by the size of the smaller repertoire. Three approaches were used to assess repertoire richness: RTK rarefaction, the Chao1 estimator, and Recon v2.1 estimates of unobserved clonotypes. Generation probabilities for all TCRbeta clonotypes obtained by the gDNA method from a handful of donors were computed using OLGA. TCRdb re-hosts the immuneACCESS table, in-frame sequences only. Its copies lack some clones; in the studies checked, an unresolved V gene accounts for under half of them, and the cause for the rest is not known. V and J calls plus clone size are reproduced from that table; the DNA served to infer D and trimming. The sample table records 2 million to 2.5 million clones; less than 95% of these occur just once. The ten largest account for about 0.41% of the sample.

This TCR was recovered from a man younger than 30 in good health. Some clones in this sample may be carry-over from other donors' samples. Specimen: naive CD4+ T cells from PBMCs. Taken with the paper, the label for cell subset or site translates to: CD45RA+ positively selected. Recombination linked TRBV5-6 to TRBJ1-1; no D gene is confidently identified. CDR3 reads: CASSLRFWENTEAFF. Here is the DNA: TGTGCCAGCAGCTTGAGGTTCTGGGAGAACACTGAAGCTTTCTTT.